The present TCR beta chain was sequenced within a study of Ad26.COV2.S vaccination and SARS-CoV-2 variants. The CDR3 runs to 16 residues. Trimming took off 3 bases at V and 2 bases at J, with 11 bases between the two ends. The V gene's germline CDR1 is SNHLY and CDR2 FYNNEI. Documented treatment: 15 to 20 received Ad26.COV2.S at low or high dose, single or two shots; about 5 received placebo; per-sample allocation not given. It was on day 63 after the first vaccine or placebo injection that samples were taken. Repertoires were generated with immunoSEQ multiplex PCR, while TCRdb's copy carries only in-frame clones and drops some. The table shows approximately 420,000 clones, with approximately 87% occurring only once.

This receptor was obtained from a person aged 18-60 years who received the Ad26.COV2.S COVID-19 vaccine or a placebo. The specimen comprised peripheral blood, sampled in a trial of Ad26.COV2.S vaccine versus placebo. The chain joins TRBV2 to TRBJ1-6; no reliable D call. The CDR3 here is CASSDDWATYNSPLHF. CDR3 in DNA: TGTGCCAGCAGTGACGACTGGGCAACCTATAATTCACCCCTCCACTTT. Full variable domain (remainder filled in from reference TRBV2 and TRBJ1-6): EPEVTQTPSHQVTQMGQEVILRCVPISNHLYFYWYRQILGQKVEFLVSFYNNEISEKSEIFDDQFSVERPDGSNFTLKIRSTKLEDSAMYFCASSDDWATYNSPLHFGNGTRLTVT.